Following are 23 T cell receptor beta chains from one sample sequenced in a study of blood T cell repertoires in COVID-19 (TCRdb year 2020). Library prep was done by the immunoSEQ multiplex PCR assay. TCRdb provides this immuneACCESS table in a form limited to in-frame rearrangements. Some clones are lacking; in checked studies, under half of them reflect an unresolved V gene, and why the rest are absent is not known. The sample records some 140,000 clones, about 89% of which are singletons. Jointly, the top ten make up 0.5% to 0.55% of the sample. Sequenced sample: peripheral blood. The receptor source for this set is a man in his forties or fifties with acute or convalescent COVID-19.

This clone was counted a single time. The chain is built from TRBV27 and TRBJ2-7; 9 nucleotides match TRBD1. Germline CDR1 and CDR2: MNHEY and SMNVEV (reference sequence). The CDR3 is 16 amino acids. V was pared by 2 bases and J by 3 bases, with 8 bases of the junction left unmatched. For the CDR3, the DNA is TGTGCCAGCAGTTTAAGCGGACAGGGGATGGGCTACGAGCAGTACGTC. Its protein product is CASSLSGQGMGYEQYV.

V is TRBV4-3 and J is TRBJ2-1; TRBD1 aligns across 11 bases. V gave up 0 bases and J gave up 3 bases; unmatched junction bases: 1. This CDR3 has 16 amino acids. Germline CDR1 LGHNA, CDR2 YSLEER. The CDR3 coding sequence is TGCGCCAGCAGCCAAGAGGGACAGGGGGGCTACAATGAGCAGTTCTTC. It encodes CASSQEGQGGYNEQFF.

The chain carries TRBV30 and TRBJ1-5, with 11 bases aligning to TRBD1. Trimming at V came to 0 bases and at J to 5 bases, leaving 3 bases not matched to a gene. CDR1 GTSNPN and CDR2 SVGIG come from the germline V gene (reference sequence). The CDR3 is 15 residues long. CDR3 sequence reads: CAWSVRTGGDQPQHF. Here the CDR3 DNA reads TGTGCCTGGAGTGTACGGACAGGGGGCGATCAGCCCCAGCATTTT.

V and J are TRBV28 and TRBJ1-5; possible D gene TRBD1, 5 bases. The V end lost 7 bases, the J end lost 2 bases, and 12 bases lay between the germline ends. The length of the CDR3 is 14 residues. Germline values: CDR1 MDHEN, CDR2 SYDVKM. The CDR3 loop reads CASNWGVGNQPQHF. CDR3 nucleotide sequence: TGTGCCAGCAACTGGGGGGTGGGCAATCAGCCCCAGCATTTT.

CDR3 sequence reads: CASSHPGQGNEQFF. The CDR3, as DNA: TGCGCCAGCAGCCACCCCGGACAGGGCAATGAGCAGTTCTTC. J is TRBJ2-1 and V is TRBV4-1; 8 bases agree with TRBD1. V trimming: 3 bases; J trimming: 6 bases; junction bases outside the gene matches: 4. CDR1 and CDR2 (germline): MGHRA, YSYEKL. The CDR3 is 14 amino acids.

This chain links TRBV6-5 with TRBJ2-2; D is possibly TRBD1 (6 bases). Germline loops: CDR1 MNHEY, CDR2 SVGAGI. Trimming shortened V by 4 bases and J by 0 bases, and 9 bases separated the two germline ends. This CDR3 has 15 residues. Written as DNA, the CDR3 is TGTGCCAGCAGTTTCTGGGGGCCGAACACCGGGGAGCTGTTTTTT. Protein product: CASSFWGPNTGELFF.

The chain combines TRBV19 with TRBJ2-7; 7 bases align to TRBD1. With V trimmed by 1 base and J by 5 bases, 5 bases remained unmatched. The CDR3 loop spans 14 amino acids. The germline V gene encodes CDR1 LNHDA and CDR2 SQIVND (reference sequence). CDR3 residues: CASSIGAGGDEQYF. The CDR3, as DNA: TGTGCCAGTAGTATAGGGGCAGGGGGAGACGAGCAGTACTTC.

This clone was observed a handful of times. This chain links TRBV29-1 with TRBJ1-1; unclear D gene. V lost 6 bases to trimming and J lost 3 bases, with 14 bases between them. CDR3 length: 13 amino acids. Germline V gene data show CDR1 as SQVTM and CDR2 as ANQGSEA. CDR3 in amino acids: CSVRAMPYTEAFF. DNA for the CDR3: TGCAGCGTCCGCGCAATGCCGTACACTGAAGCTTTCTTT.

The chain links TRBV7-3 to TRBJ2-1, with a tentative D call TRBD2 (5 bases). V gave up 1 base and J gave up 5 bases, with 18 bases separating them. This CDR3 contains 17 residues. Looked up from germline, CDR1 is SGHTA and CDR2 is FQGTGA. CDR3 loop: CASSLMGAATPHNEQFF. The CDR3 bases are TGTGCCAGCAGCTTAATGGGAGCGGCTACCCCGCACAATGAGCAGTTCTTC.

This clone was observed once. CDR3 in amino acids: CASSDPGQHYEQYF. The DNA of the CDR3 is TGTGCCAGCAGTGATCCGGGACAGCATTACGAGCAGTACTTC. The rearrangement joins TRBV6-1 to TRBJ2-7; 7 nucleotides match TRBD1. Germline loops: CDR1 MNHNS, CDR2 SASEGT. The CDR3 runs to 14 residues. The trim removed 3 bases at V and 4 bases at J, leaving 6 bases unmatched.

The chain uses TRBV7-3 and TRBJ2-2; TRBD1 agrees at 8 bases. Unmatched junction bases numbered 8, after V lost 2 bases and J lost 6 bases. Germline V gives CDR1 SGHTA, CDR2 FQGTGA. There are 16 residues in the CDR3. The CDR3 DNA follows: TGTGCCAGCAGCTTATGGGCCAGGGGGCTGTCCGGGGAGCTGTTTTTT. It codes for CASSLWARGLSGELFF.

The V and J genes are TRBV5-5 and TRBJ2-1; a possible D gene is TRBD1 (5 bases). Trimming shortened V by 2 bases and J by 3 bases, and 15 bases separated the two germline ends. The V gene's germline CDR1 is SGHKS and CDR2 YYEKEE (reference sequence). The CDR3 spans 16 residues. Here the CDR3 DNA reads TGTGCCAGCAGCTTAGCAGGGAAAAACATCTACAATGAGCAGTTCTTC. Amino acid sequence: CASSLAGKNIYNEQFF.

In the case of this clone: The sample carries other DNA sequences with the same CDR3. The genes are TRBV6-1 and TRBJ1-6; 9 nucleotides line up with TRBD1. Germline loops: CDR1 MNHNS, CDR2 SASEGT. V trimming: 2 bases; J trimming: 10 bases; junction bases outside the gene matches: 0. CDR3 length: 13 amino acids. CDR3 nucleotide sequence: TGTGCCAGCAGTGAAACAGGGGGCTCACCCCTCCACTTT. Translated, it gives CASSETGGSPLHF.

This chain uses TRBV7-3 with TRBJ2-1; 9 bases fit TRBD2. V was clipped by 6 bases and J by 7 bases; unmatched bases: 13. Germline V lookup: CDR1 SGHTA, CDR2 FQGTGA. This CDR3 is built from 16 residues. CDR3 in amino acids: CASRPPSGGRGNEQFF. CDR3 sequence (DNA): TGTGCCAGCAGACCTCCCAGCGGGGGGAGGGGGAATGAGCAGTTCTTC.

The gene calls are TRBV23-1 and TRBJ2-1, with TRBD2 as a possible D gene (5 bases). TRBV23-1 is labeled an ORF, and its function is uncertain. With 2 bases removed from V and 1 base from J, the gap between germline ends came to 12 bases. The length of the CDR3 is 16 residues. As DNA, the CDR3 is TGCGCCAGCAGTCAAGTCGCTAGCTCTTCCTACAATGAGCAGTTCTTC. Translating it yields CASSQVASSSYNEQFF.

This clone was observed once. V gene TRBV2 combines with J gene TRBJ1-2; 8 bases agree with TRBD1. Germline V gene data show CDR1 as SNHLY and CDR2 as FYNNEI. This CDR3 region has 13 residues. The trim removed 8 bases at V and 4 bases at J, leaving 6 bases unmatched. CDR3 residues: CASPTGAVYGYTF. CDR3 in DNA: TGTGCCAGCCCGACAGGGGCGGTCTATGGCTACACCTTC.

The CDR3 region has the DNA TGTGCCAGCAGCTTAGTAGGGGAAGAGCAGTTCTTC. Its translation: CASSLVGEEQFF. This sequence joins TRBV11-2 and TRBJ2-1; tentative D call: TRBD1 (5 bases). V lost 1 base and J 10 bases, leaving 8 bases between the germline ends. The CDR3 spans 12 residues. Per germline, CDR1 SGHAT and CDR2 FQNNGV.

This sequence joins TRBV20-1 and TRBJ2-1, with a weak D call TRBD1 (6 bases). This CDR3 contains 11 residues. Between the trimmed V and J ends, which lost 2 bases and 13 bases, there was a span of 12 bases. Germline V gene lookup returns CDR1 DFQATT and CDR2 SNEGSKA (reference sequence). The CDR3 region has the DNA TGCAGTGCTAGAACTAGGACAGATCAGTTCTTC. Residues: CSARTRTDQFF.

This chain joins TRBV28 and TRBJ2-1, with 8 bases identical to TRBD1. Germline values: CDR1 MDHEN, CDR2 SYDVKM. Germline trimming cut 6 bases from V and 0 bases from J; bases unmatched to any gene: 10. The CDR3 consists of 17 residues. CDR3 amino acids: CASSPGQGYGSYNEQFF. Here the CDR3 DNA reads TGTGCCAGCAGCCCTGGACAGGGATACGGCTCCTACAATGAGCAGTTCTTC.

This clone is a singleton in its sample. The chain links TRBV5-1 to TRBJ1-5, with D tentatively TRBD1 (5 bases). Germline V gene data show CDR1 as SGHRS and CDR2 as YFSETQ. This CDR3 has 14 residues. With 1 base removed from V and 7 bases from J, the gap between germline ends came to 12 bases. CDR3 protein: CASSLYPQGQPQHF. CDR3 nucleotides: TGCGCCAGCAGCTTGTATCCCCAGGGACAGCCCCAGCATTTT.

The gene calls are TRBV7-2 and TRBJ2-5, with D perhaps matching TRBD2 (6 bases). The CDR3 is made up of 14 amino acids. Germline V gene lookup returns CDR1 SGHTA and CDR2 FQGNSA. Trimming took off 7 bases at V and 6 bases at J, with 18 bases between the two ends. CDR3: CASNTRDSLQTQYF. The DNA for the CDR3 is TGTGCCAGCAATACCAGGGACTCGTTACAGACCCAGTACTTC.

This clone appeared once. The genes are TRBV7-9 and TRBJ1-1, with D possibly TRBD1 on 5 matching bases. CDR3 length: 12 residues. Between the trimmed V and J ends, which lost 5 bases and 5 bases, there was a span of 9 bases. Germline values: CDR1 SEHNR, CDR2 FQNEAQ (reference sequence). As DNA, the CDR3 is TGTGCCAGCAGCCCGGGGGGGACTGAAGCTTTCTTT. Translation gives CASSPGGTEAFF.

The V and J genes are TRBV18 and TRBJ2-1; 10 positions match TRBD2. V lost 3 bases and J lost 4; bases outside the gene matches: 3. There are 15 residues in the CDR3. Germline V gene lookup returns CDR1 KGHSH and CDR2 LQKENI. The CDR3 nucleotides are TGTGCCAGCTCACCCTTACTAGCGGGGTACAATGAGCAGTTCTTC. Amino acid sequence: CASSPLLAGYNEQFF.